The 14 T cell receptor beta chains in this list originate from one sample, sequenced in a study of cytomegalovirus exposure and HLA in healthy donors (dated by TCRdb to 2017 to 2019). Receptor amplification or capture employed the immunoSEQ multiplex PCR assay. The multiplex PCR relied on a mix of 60 forward primers for TCR Vbeta segments and 13 reverse primers for TCR Jbeta segments. Drawn from immuneACCESS, this table holds only the in-frame rearrangements with V and J called that TCRdb kept. Clones are partly lost; checked studies trace under half to an unresolved V gene and leave the rest unexplained. The sample table holds about 140,000 clones, of which around 80% were seen once. The top ten clones comprise around 11% of the sample. The sequencing input was PBMCs. These receptors were taken from a man in his late teens or twenties in good health and CMV-seropositive.

V is TRBV2 and J is TRBJ2-5; TRBD2 aligns across 7 bases. Trimming at V came to 6 bases and at J to 2 bases, leaving 21 bases not matched to a gene. CDR1 is SNHLY and CDR2 is FYNNEI in the germline V gene. This CDR3 has 19 amino acids. CDR3 protein: CASRPLPPLRGSQQETQYF. CDR3 DNA: TGTGCCAGCAGACCCCTCCCCCCATTGCGCGGGAGTCAACAAGAGACCCAGTACTTC.

CDR3 coding DNA: TGTGCCAGCTGTCGGACACAAGGGGCGAATGAGCAGTTCTTC. Its protein is CASCRTQGANEQFF. This rearrangement joins TRBV6-5 to TRBJ2-1, with a weak D call TRBD1 (5 bases). This CDR3 is built from 14 residues. CDR1 is MNHEY and CDR2 is SVGAGI in the germline V gene. V lost 8 bases to trimming and J lost 7 bases, with 18 bases between them.

The chain carries TRBV5-1 and TRBJ1-6, with 9 positions matching TRBD1. J gave up 8 bases and V 0 bases, and 6 bases lay outside the gene matches. The CDR3 is 16 amino acids. Germline V lookup: CDR1 SGHRS, CDR2 YFSETQ. CDR3 amino acids: CASSLGTGAADSPLHF. CDR3 bases: TGCGCCAGCAGCTTGGGGACAGGGGCTGCGGATTCACCCCTCCACTTT.

The chain couples TRBV4-2 to TRBJ2-1; TRBD2 aligns across 11 bases. This CDR3 region has 17 residues. V was clipped by 1 base and J by 9 bases; unmatched bases: 11. CDR1 is LGHNA, CDR2 YNFKEQ, per germline. The CDR3 DNA reads as TGTGCCAGCAGCCAAGTAAAGACTAGCGGGATCTCCGGTGAGCAGTTCTTC. It is translated as CASSQVKTSGISGEQFF.

The V and J genes are TRBV29-1 and TRBJ2-2; TRBD1 aligns across 8 bases. Germline V CDR1 and CDR2: SQVTM, ANQGSEA. J lost 5 bases, V lost 3 bases, and 5 bases had no gene match. The CDR3 covers 14 residues. CDR3 region: CSVEGQDNTGELFF. The DNA of the CDR3 is TGCAGCGTTGAGGGACAGGACAATACCGGGGAGCTGTTTTTT.

In DNA form, the CDR3 reads TGTGCCAGCAGCCCGCCGAGGGAGTCGGAGACCCAGTACTTC. Its translation: CASSPPRESETQYF. J is TRBJ2-5 and V is TRBV7-8; D might be TRBD2 (5 bases). CDR1 is SGHVS, CDR2 FQNEAQ, per germline. V lost 5 bases and J lost 5, with 15 bases in between. This CDR3 has 14 residues.

This clone occurred once. The chain couples TRBV5-1 to TRBJ1-4, with a tentative D call TRBD1 (6 bases). This CDR3 has 13 residues. In germline, CDR1 is SGHRS, CDR2 YFSETQ. The V and J ends lost 3 bases and 6 bases respectively, with 9 bases between them. The CDR3 is CASSSQGYEKLFF. CDR3 bases: TGCGCCAGCAGCTCACAGGGTTATGAAAAACTGTTTTTT.

This clone occurred a few times. The V gene is TRBV27, the J gene TRBJ2-2; 14 nucleotides line up with TRBD2. The CDR3 is 17 amino acids. CDR1 and CDR2 from the germline V gene are MNHEY and SMNVEV (reference sequence). J lost 0 bases, V lost 8 bases, and 5 bases had no gene match. CDR3 region: CASHGLAGGPNTGELFF. The CDR3 nucleotides are TGTGCCAGCCATGGACTAGCGGGAGGACCGAACACCGGGGAGCTGTTTTTT.

The chain employs TRBV25-1 and TRBJ2-1; TRBD2 matches 10 bases. The CDR3 extends over 17 amino acids. Germline lookup yields CDR1 MGHDK and CDR2 SYGVNS. V shed 4 bases, J shed 7 bases, and the junction held 13 bases outside the gene matches. DNA of the CDR3: TGTGCCAGCAGTGCTTCCCGTAGCGGGAGGCTCTTAAATGAGCAGTTCTTC. It specifies CASSASRSGRLLNEQFF.

This chain uses TRBV27 with TRBJ1-1, with a weak D call TRBD1 (5 bases). Germline-derived CDR1 and CDR2 are MNHEY and SMNVEV (reference sequence). Trimming stripped 6 bases from V and 1 base from J, with 12 bases between. The CDR3 is 14 residues long. Here the CDR3 reads CASRRYGQNTEAFF. The CDR3 bases are TGTGCCAGCAGACGCTACGGACAGAACACTGAAGCTTTCTTT.

The sample holds a few counts of this clone. In DNA, the CDR3 is TGCAGCGGTAAAACCCAGGTTCCGAACACTGAAGCTTTCTTT. Its protein is CSGKTQVPNTEAFF. The chain combines TRBV29-1 with TRBJ1-1; D uncertain. Per the germline V gene, CDR1 is SQVTM and CDR2 is ANQGSEA. Trimming left V 7 bases short and J 1 base short, with 16 bases between. This CDR3 has 14 amino acids.

This clone was detected a few times. The chain employs TRBV5-1 and TRBJ2-7, with D possibly TRBD2 on 6 matching bases. V was trimmed by 0 bases and J by 0 bases, leaving 10 bases between them. Germline-derived CDR1 and CDR2 are SGHRS and YFSETQ. This CDR3 has 15 amino acids. The CDR3 DNA is TGCGCCAGCAGCTTGGGGACTACCTTCTCCTACGAGCAGTACTTC. This translates into CASSLGTTFSYEQYF.

The chain has TRBV19 and TRBJ1-4; D unclear. V was shortened by 5 bases and J by 0 bases, with 10 bases between the two germline ends. The CDR3 consists of 15 residues. Looked up from germline, CDR1 is LNHDA and CDR2 is SQIVND (reference sequence). The CDR3 is CASSPTLATNEKLFF. The CDR3 region has the DNA TGTGCCAGTAGTCCTACGCTTGCAACTAATGAAAAACTGTTTTTT.

This sequence joins TRBV2 and TRBJ1-3; D unclear. This CDR3 has 15 residues. Trimming removed 4 bases at V and 0 bases at J, with 10 bases between. Germline CDR1 and CDR2: SNHLY and FYNNEI. The DNA for the CDR3 is TGTGCCAGCAGTGGTCAACTTGTCTCTGGAAACACCATATATTTT. This encodes CASSGQLVSGNTIYF.